Each of the 10 T cell receptor beta chains below was sequenced from the same sample in a study of regulatory T cells in long-lasting Graves disease. Arm-PCR with iRepertoire HTBI primers amplified the CDR3 regions for these TCR beta libraries. Using its own MiXCR run on the multiplex PCR reads, TCRdb lists one record per CDR3 protein. The sample lists 600,000 to 800,000 distinct CDR3 sequences, about 30% occurring once. As to time point: persistent/refractory GD, antithyroid drugs over 5 years with positive TRAb. The TCR library was prepared using RNA isolated from PBMCs. This specimen consisted of peripheral blood mononuclear cells (PBMCs), obtained when the disease was refractory, from a patient treated with antithyroid drugs. The source of these receptors is a female donor with Graves disease.

This clonotype has only a few counts. One end of the junction is discordant with germline, which a read error may explain. This sequence joins TRBV6-4 and TRBJ1-4; D possibly corresponds to TRBD1 (5 bases). The V gene's germline CDR1 is MRHNA and CDR2 SNTAGT. The CDR3 has 14 residues. CDR3 sequence: CASSYSGNDGKLFF. The CDR3 region has the DNA TGTGCCAGCAGTTACTCAGGGAACGACGGAAAACTGTTTTTT.

This clonotype showed up many times. This rearrangement joins TRBV28 to TRBJ2-7; TRBD1 matches at 10 bases. This CDR3 has 15 residues. CDR1 MDHEN and CDR2 SYDVKM come from the germline V gene. Trimming took 4 bases from V and 5 from J; bases not matched to a gene: 8. The CDR3 is CASSSSVGTGDEQYF. In DNA, the CDR3 is TGTGCCAGCAGTTCCTCCGTCGGGACAGGGGACGAGCAGTACTTC.

The chain combines TRBV10-3 with TRBJ2-2; maybe TRBD2 (6 bases). The V gene's germline CDR1 is ENHRY and CDR2 SYGVKD. V lost 6 bases and J 6 bases, leaving 29 bases between the germline ends. This CDR3 has 19 amino acids. CDR3 DNA: TGTGCCATCAGCGACCTGGGAGCAGAACGGGAGATAGGGGCCGGGGAGCTGTTTTTT. Protein sequence: CAISDLGAEREIGAGELFF.

This clonotype turned up a few times. This chain uses TRBV12-3 or TRBV12-4 with TRBJ2-7; TRBD2 might be the D (6 bases). The CDR3 spans 16 residues. The V and J ends lost 5 bases and 4 bases respectively, with 21 bases between them. Here the CDR3 DNA reads TGTGCCAGCAGTACCACTTTAGAACTGGGGGGATACGAGCAGTACTTC. Translated, it gives CASSTTLELGGYEQYF.

This clonotype was seen a handful of times. The chain links TRBV11-2 to TRBJ1-1; D unclear. This CDR3 contains 16 residues. Per the germline V gene, CDR1 is SGHAT and CDR2 is FQNNGV. V lost 8 bases to trimming and J lost 6 bases, with 25 bases between them. The CDR3 loop is CASRHYRERVTAEAFF. The CDR3 nucleotides read TGTGCCAGCCGTCATTATCGGGAGAGAGTTACCGCTGAAGCTTTCTTT.

The chain uses TRBV11-2 and TRBJ1-3; D call uncertain. Per germline, CDR1 SGHAT and CDR2 FQNNGV. The ends were cut back, 3 bases at V and 0 bases at J, with 3 bases in the middle. There are 13 residues in the CDR3. CDR3 sequence: CASSFDSGNTIYF. The CDR3 DNA follows: TGTGCCAGCAGCTTCGACTCTGGAAACACCATATATTTT.

The chain joins TRBV12-3 or TRBV12-4 to TRBJ2-5, with TRBD2 identical over 8 bases. The length of the CDR3 is 15 residues. V gave up 3 bases and J gave up 4 bases; unmatched junction bases: 7. CDR3 DNA: TGTGCCAGCAGTTTCGGCGGGAGGATGGGAGAGACCCAGTACTTC. Its translation is CASSFGGRMGETQYF.

The genes are TRBV29-1 and TRBJ2-7, with a possible D match to TRBD1 (6 bases). Deletions cut 6 bases from V and 4 bases from J, with 16 bases between. The CDR3 is made up of 13 amino acids. The V gene's germline CDR1 is SQVTM and CDR2 ANQGSEA. Written as DNA, the CDR3 is TGCAGCGTGGCAAGACAGGAACCTTACGAGCAGTACTTC. It specifies CSVARQEPYEQYF.

A few counts support this clonotype. The gene calls are TRBV6-1 and TRBJ1-1; 8 bases are a match to TRBD1. The germline gives CDR1 MNHNS, CDR2 SASEGT. V lost 2 bases, J lost 5 bases, and 16 bases stayed unmatched. This CDR3 region has 18 residues. The CDR3 DNA reads as TGTGCCAGCAGTGAAAGGGGGGAGTCCAGGGGGCTGTGGACTGAAGCTTTCTTT. This gives the protein CASSERGESRGLWTEAFF.

This clonotype appeared many times. The chain is built from TRBV11-2 and TRBJ2-7; D ambiguous. V was clipped by 5 bases and J by 7 bases, with 15 bases between them. Germline V gives CDR1 SGHAT, CDR2 FQNNGV. This CDR3 has 13 amino acids. CDR3 protein: CASSHSYPWEQYF. DNA for the CDR3: TGTGCCAGCAGCCACTCCTATCCCTGGGAGCAGTACTTC.